Each of the 20 T cell receptor beta chains below was sequenced from the same sample in a study of OX40 agonist ivuxolimab in advanced cancers. Clones were sequenced by immunoSEQ multiplex PCR, and TCRdb holds only the in-frame ones, with some missing. The sample contains under 35,000 clones, around 92% of which appear only once. The sequencing used CD4+ or CD8+ T cells sorted from blood, collected in a trial of the OX40 agonist ivuxolimab. These receptors were obtained from an adult with an advanced solid tumor such as melanoma, head and neck, liver or kidney cancer.

V usage is TRBV7-6 and J usage is TRBJ2-5, with TRBD2 identical over 7 bases. Germline CDR1 and CDR2: SGHVS and FNYEAQ. The CDR3 covers 17 residues. V lost 3 bases and J lost 1; bases outside the gene matches: 11. This CDR3 is CASSFLVGLAVQETQYF. CDR3 DNA: TGTGCCAGCAGCTTCCTTGTTGGGCTAGCGGTCCAAGAGACCCAGTACTTC.

About this clone: A junction boundary mismatches the germline segment, possibly from a read error. The V gene is TRBV7-2, the J gene TRBJ1-2, with D unresolved. This CDR3 has 15 residues. Germline values: CDR1 SGHTA, CDR2 FQGNSA. CDR3 nucleotide sequence: TGCGCCAGCAGCCAAGTTTCAACGAAGGACTATGGCTACACCTTC. This encodes CASSQVSTKDYGYTF.

This clone was seen only a few times. The J gene is TRBJ1-5, the V gene TRBV6-1; D gene unclear. This CDR3 is 16 amino acids long. Trimming took off 1 base at V and 1 base at J, with 11 bases between the two ends. Germline lookup yields CDR1 MNHNS and CDR2 SASEGT. This CDR3 is CASSEEVAASNQPQHF. The DNA for the CDR3 is TGTGCCAGCAGTGAAGAGGTGGCCGCGAGCAATCAGCCCCAGCATTTT.

This rearrangement joins TRBV27 to TRBJ2-7; D is possibly TRBD1 (6 bases). Germline V gene data show CDR1 as MNHEY and CDR2 as SMNVEV (reference sequence). V lost 0 bases and J 9 bases, leaving 24 bases between the germline ends. CDR3 length equals 17 residues. For the CDR3, the DNA is TGTGCCAGCAGTTTATCGAAAGGGGGAACCAGCTCCTTTGGGCAGTACTTC. Amino acids: CASSLSKGGTSSFGQYF.

The chain employs TRBV6-5 and TRBJ2-7; D remains ambiguous. Germline V CDR1 and CDR2: MNHEY, SVGAGI. CDR3 size: 12 residues. V dropped 2 bases and J dropped 7 bases, with 9 bases sitting between them. The CDR3 DNA follows: TGTGCCAGCAGTTACGCCCTAATTGAGCAGTACTTC. Protein sequence: CASSYALIEQYF.

The chain links TRBV28 to TRBJ1-3; D gene unclear. In germline, CDR1 is MDHEN, CDR2 SYDVKM. The CDR3 sequence is 14 residues long. V was cut by 5 bases and J by 0 bases, with 8 bases left in between. The CDR3 here is CASSPPHSGNTIYF. The CDR3 DNA reads as TGTGCCAGCAGTCCCCCACACTCTGGAAACACCATATATTTT.

This chain connects TRBV5-6 to TRBJ2-5; D may correspond to TRBD1 or TRBD2 (5 bases each). The CDR3 extends over 15 amino acids. CDR1 and CDR2 (germline): SGHDT, YYEEEE. The V gene lost 7 bases and the J gene lost 1 base, with 17 bases spanning the gap. The CDR3 spells CASATWDGSQETQYF. CDR3 sequence (DNA): TGTGCCAGCGCGACCTGGGACGGAAGCCAAGAGACCCAGTACTTC.

The rearrangement uses TRBV27 and TRBJ2-7; 7 bases fit TRBD1. This CDR3 spans 13 amino acids. V gave up 5 bases and J gave up 4 bases; unmatched junction bases: 5. Germline loops: CDR1 MNHEY, CDR2 SMNVEV (reference sequence). The CDR3 sequence is CASSPTGHYEQYF. CDR3 DNA sequence: TGTGCCAGCAGTCCGACAGGGCATTACGAGCAGTACTTC.

The rearrangement joins TRBV7-9 to TRBJ2-1, with D unresolved. Trimming stripped 2 bases from V and 7 bases from J, with 12 bases between. Germline-derived CDR1 and CDR2 are SEHNR and FQNEAQ (reference sequence). The CDR3 is 14 amino acids. CDR3 in amino acids: CASSLLLGGNEQFF. CDR3 bases: TGTGCCAGCAGCTTACTCTTGGGCGGAAATGAGCAGTTCTTC.

This rearrangement joins TRBV5-1 to TRBJ2-2; maybe TRBD2 (5 bases). Germline lookup yields CDR1 SGHRS and CDR2 YFSETQ. V dropped 4 bases and J dropped 1 base, with 14 bases sitting between them. The CDR3 spans 16 residues. The CDR3 region has the DNA TGCGCCAGCAGCCTATCGGCTAGCCTGAACACCGGGGAGCTGTTTTTT. Its protein product is CASSLSASLNTGELFF. Together with reference TRBV5-1 and TRBJ2-2, the CDR3 gives the full variable domain: KAGVTQTPRYLIKTRGQQVTLSCSPISGHRSVSWYQQTPGQGLQFLFEYFSETQRNKGNFPGRFSGRQFSNSRSEMNVSTLELGDSALYLCASSLSASLNTGELFFGEGSRLTVL.

This chain uses TRBV6-5 with TRBJ2-7; unclear D gene. From germline, CDR1 is MNHEY and CDR2 SVGAGI. The CDR3 has 15 residues. Trimming stripped 4 bases from V and 3 bases from J, with 16 bases between. In DNA, the CDR3 is TGTGCCAGCAGTTCCTTTAGGGCGGCGGTCTACGAGCAGTACTTC. Translation: CASSSFRAAVYEQYF.

The chain uses TRBV14 and TRBJ1-1; D is unclear. Germline lookup yields CDR1 SGHDN and CDR2 FVKESK. V shed 7 bases and J shed 0 bases, with 9 bases lying between them. CDR3 size: 13 residues. In DNA, the CDR3 is TGTGCCAGCAACACAGCCATGAACACTGAAGCTTTCTTT. Amino acids: CASNTAMNTEAFF.

In regard to this clone: A junction boundary mismatches the germline segment, possibly from a read error. The chain has TRBV5-5 and TRBJ1-3; D not certain. Germline V lookup: CDR1 SGHKS, CDR2 YYEKEE (reference sequence). The CDR3 runs 13 residues. CDR3 DNA sequence: TGCGCCAGCAGCCCTCTAGGTGGAAACACCATATATTTT. Translating it yields CASSPLGGNTIYF.

This chain links TRBV6-5 with TRBJ2-7; TRBD1 might be the D (6 bases). This CDR3 is built from 14 residues. Germline V gives CDR1 MNHEY, CDR2 SVGAGI. Deletions cut 2 bases from V and 1 base from J, with 9 bases between. The CDR3 DNA sequence: TGTGCCAGCAGTTACGCGGACAGTTCCTACGAGCAGTACTTC. It encodes CASSYADSSYEQYF.

The chain recombines TRBV2 with TRBJ2-1; tentatively, D is TRBD1 or TRBD2 (6 bases each). Germline CDR1 reads SNHLY; CDR2 reads FYNNEI. CDR3 size: 13 residues. The V and J ends lost 9 bases and 8 bases respectively, with 17 bases between them. CDR3 coding DNA: TGTGCCAGTCTGAAGTCCGGGGGCCATGAGCAGTTCTTC. Translation gives CASLKSGGHEQFF.

CDR3 DNA: TGTGCCAGCGCTGCCACAGGGGGCATGTACGAGCAGTACTTC. This gives the protein CASAATGGMYEQYF. The chain has TRBV14 and TRBJ2-7; 9 bases map to TRBD1. The CDR3 runs 14 residues. In germline, CDR1 is SGHDN, CDR2 FVKESK. With 8 bases clipped from V and 4 bases from J, the junction kept 9 bases outside the gene matches. The whole variable domain, filled in from reference TRBV14 and TRBJ2-7, reads EAGVTQFPSHSVIEKGQTVTLRCDPISGHDNLYWYRRVMGKEIKFLLHFVKESKQDESGMPNNRFLAERTGGTYSTLKVQPAELEDSGVYFCASAATGGMYEQYFGPGTRLTVT.

V and J are TRBV9 and TRBJ2-7; tentatively, D is TRBD2 (6 bases). The CDR3 is 14 residues long. V was cut by 4 bases and J by 0 bases, with 11 bases left in between. Germline CDR1 reads SGDLS; CDR2 reads YYNGEE. The CDR3 region is CASSSTGSSYEQYF. The CDR3 DNA sequence: TGTGCCAGCAGCTCCACCGGGAGCTCCTACGAGCAGTACTTC.

The rearrangement uses TRBV28 and TRBJ1-4; no reliable D call. The CDR3 runs to 14 residues. Germline V gives CDR1 MDHEN, CDR2 SYDVKM. V dropped 1 base and J dropped 6 bases, with 9 bases sitting between them. The DNA of the CDR3 is TGTGCCAGCAGTTTATTCAGGCGGGATGAAAAACTGTTTTTT. This codes for CASSLFRRDEKLFF.

V is TRBV27 and J is TRBJ1-5; perhaps TRBD1 as D (5 bases). The CDR3 runs 16 residues. Trimming cost V 7 bases and J 4 bases, with 20 bases left between them. Germline V lookup: CDR1 MNHEY, CDR2 SMNVEV (reference sequence). CDR3 region: CASKNGPGYGNQPQHF. CDR3 sequence (DNA): TGTGCCAGCAAAAACGGACCAGGGTACGGGAATCAGCCCCAGCATTTT.

This clone was seen only a few times. The chain couples TRBV7-6 to TRBJ2-7; TRBD1 is a possible D gene (6 bases). The V gene's germline CDR1 is SGHVS and CDR2 FNYEAQ. This CDR3 comprises 13 residues. Between the trimmed V and J ends, which lost 5 bases and 5 bases, there was a span of 13 bases. CDR3 sequence: CASSPDRFDEQYF. In DNA form, the CDR3 reads TGTGCCAGCAGCCCCGACAGGTTTGACGAGCAGTACTTC.